This T cell receptor beta chain is drawn from a study of memory CD4+ T cells and cytomegalovirus serostatus. About the research overall: Of the healthy Belgian adults, several were CMV seropositive and approximately 24 seronegative.

The sort gate was single viable CD3+CD4+CD8-CD45RO+ cells for memory CD4+ T cells. Assay: immunoSEQ multiplex PCR; the TCRdb copy retains only in-frame clones and omits some. The top ten clones hold 1.5% to 2% of a sample with 40,000 to 55,000 clones, around 82% of them seen once. V lost 9 bases and J 2 bases, leaving 16 bases between the germline ends. Germline assignment: CDR1 MNHNY and CDR2 SVGAGI (reference sequence). This CDR3 has 14 amino acids. Material for sequencing was memory CD4+ T cells from blood. The chain is built from TRBV6-6 and TRBJ1-2; D may be TRBD1 (6 bases). This receptor was taken from an adult in good health and CMV-seropositive. CDR3 nucleotides: TGTGCCAGTCTGAGGGGGGGCGGGAACTATGGCTACACCTTC. It yields the protein CASLRGGGNYGYTF.